What follows is one TCR beta chain and its context. The data were obtained in a study of blood T cell repertoires in COVID-19. In the study overall: Samples came from the United States, Italy and Spain, spanning acute and convalescent COVID-19.

Measured with immunoSEQ multiplex PCR; TCRdb has only the in-frame clones, and not every one. The data show some 250,000 clones, around 83% seen once. The CDR3 length is 14 residues. Germline values: CDR1 SGHRS, CDR2 YFSETQ. Trimming cost V 5 bases and J 6 bases; bases outside gene matches: 6. Input material: peripheral blood. This clonotype was sampled from a woman older than 75 with acute or convalescent COVID-19. This chain joins TRBV5-1 and TRBJ2-2, with TRBD2 identical over 8 bases. DNA for the CDR3: TGCGCCAGCAGTGCTAGCGGGTCGGCCGGGGAGCTGTTTTTT. Amino acid sequence: CASSASGSAGELFF.